The 16 T cell receptor beta chains below all came from one sample that was sequenced in a study of T cell clonotyping in hematopoietic cell transplantation. Method: immunoSEQ multiplex PCR; TCRdb's copy keeps in-frame clones and lacks some. The data show some 29,000 clones, around nine tenths seen once. Material: PBMCs, obtained 100 days after allogeneic stem cell transplant. Receptors were obtained from a female patient between 50 and 60 years old who had an allogeneic stem cell transplant from a related donor, so the T cells may come from the graft donor. Some clones in this sample may be carry-over from other donors' samples.

The chain has TRBV10-2 and TRBJ2-7; TRBD1 aligns across 7 bases. This CDR3 is 13 amino acids long. Germline CDR1 WSHSY, CDR2 SAAADI. V lost 6 bases, J lost 4 bases, and 6 bases stayed unmatched. The CDR3 DNA sequence: TGCGCCAGCAGCCTAGGGGGCGGGTACGAGCAGTACTTC. As protein: CASSLGGGYEQYF.

The chain joins TRBV28 to TRBJ1-4; D might be TRBD1 (6 bases). V lost 4 bases and J lost 7, with 16 bases in between. The CDR3 contains 15 residues. Per the germline V gene, CDR1 is MDHEN and CDR2 is SYDVKM. CDR3 region: CASSSRQAGGEKLFF. In DNA form, the CDR3 reads TGTGCCAGCAGTTCAAGACAGGCTGGGGGTGAAAAACTGTTTTTT.

V usage is TRBV10-3 and J usage is TRBJ1-6, with no clear D. Trimming took 4 bases from V and 7 from J, leaving 14 bases between them. Germline-derived CDR1 and CDR2 are ENHRY and SYGVKD. The CDR3 consists of 15 residues. The CDR3 DNA reads as TGTGCCATCAGTGTGGCGGCCTCTAACAATTCACCCCTCCACTTT. Translated: CAISVAASNNSPLHF.

The chain uses TRBV5-4 and TRBJ1-1; no definite D call. The V and J ends lost 2 bases and 1 base respectively, with 6 bases between them. Germline CDR1 and CDR2: SGHNT and YYREEE (reference sequence). The CDR3 runs 13 residues. The CDR3 DNA reads as TGTGCCAGCAGCTTCTCACAGAACACTGAAGCTTTCTTT. Translating gives CASSFSQNTEAFF.

This chain links TRBV15 with TRBJ2-7; 9 bases agree with TRBD2. The CDR3 length is 15 residues. V shed 0 bases, J shed 2 bases, and the junction held 2 bases outside the gene matches. The V gene's germline CDR1 is LNHNV and CDR2 YYDKDF (reference sequence). Here the CDR3 reads CATSRDPSGAYEQYF. The CDR3 bases are TGTGCCACCAGCAGAGATCCTAGCGGGGCCTACGAGCAGTACTTC.

The chain joins TRBV5-1 to TRBJ2-7, with 11 bases lining up with TRBD1. The germline V gene encodes CDR1 SGHRS and CDR2 YFSETQ. Trimming at V came to 2 bases and at J to 4 bases, leaving 5 bases not matched to a gene. CDR3 length: 15 amino acids. Here the CDR3 reads CASSFFGQGAYEQYF. CDR3 sequence (DNA): TGCGCCAGCAGCTTCTTTGGACAGGGGGCTTACGAGCAGTACTTC.

The V gene is TRBV10-3, the J gene TRBJ1-5; 10 bases are a match to TRBD1. Germline-derived CDR1 and CDR2 are ENHRY and SYGVKD. CDR3 size: 17 residues. Trimming took 4 bases from V and 1 from J; bases not matched to a gene: 7. The CDR3 sequence is CAISGEGTGVSNQPQHF. Written as DNA, the CDR3 is TGTGCCATCAGTGGAGAGGGGACAGGGGTAAGCAATCAGCCCCAGCATTTT.

The chain links TRBV6-4 to TRBJ1-1; 7 bases match TRBD1. V shed 3 bases and J 1 base; nucleotides not matched to a gene: 5. The CDR3 covers 15 residues. Looked up from germline, CDR1 is MRHNA and CDR2 is SNTAGT. This CDR3 reads CASSEGGARNTEAFF. The DNA for the CDR3 is TGTGCCAGCAGTGAAGGGGGCGCGAGGAACACTGAAGCTTTCTTT.

The V call is TRBV6-5, the J call TRBJ2-3; D might be TRBD2 (6 bases). The CDR3 is made up of 15 amino acids. Looked up from germline, CDR1 is MNHEY and CDR2 is SVGAGI. Trimming stripped 2 bases from V and 3 bases from J, with 12 bases between. The CDR3 nucleotides are TGTGCCAGCAGTTACCTACGGGAGTTAACAGATACGCAGTATTTT. Translation gives CASSYLRELTDTQYF.

This clone was picked up a small number of times. V and J are TRBV5-1 and TRBJ1-1, with 8 bases that match TRBD1. CDR1 SGHRS and CDR2 YFSETQ come from the germline V gene. The CDR3 consists of 12 residues. The J segment lost 8 bases and the V segment lost 3 bases, leaving 3 bases of the junction unmatched. CDR3 DNA sequence: TGCGCCAGCAGCTACGGACAGGGAGAAGCTTTCTTT. It is translated as CASSYGQGEAFF.

The gene calls are TRBV4-2 and TRBJ1-5; a weak D match, TRBD1 (6 bases). This CDR3 is built from 14 residues. CDR1 and CDR2 from the germline V gene are LGHNA and YNFKEQ. Trimming pared 3 bases from V and 5 bases from J, leaving 11 bases between. Here the CDR3 DNA reads TGTGCCAGCAGCCAGGGACAAGACTATCAGCCCCAGCATTTT. This translates into CASSQGQDYQPQHF.

CDR3 sequence reads: CASRGRNTGELFF. DNA for the CDR3: TGTGCCAGCAGGGGGAGGAACACCGGGGAGCTGTTTTTT. This chain joins TRBV2 and TRBJ2-2; D is possibly TRBD2 (5 bases). This CDR3 spans 13 amino acids. The germline CDR1 and CDR2 sequences are SNHLY and FYNNEI. Between the trimmed V and J ends, which lost 6 bases and 1 base, there was a span of 6 bases.

CDR3 sequence (DNA): TGTGCCAGCAGCCCGCTGACTAGCGGGGGCACAGATACGCAGTATTTT. Translating it yields CASSPLTSGGTDTQYF. The chain recombines TRBV9 with TRBJ2-3, with 11 bases lining up with TRBD2. Germline V gene lookup returns CDR1 SGDLS and CDR2 YYNGEE. CDR3 size: 16 residues. Trimming at V came to 4 bases and at J to 1 base, leaving 5 bases not matched to a gene.

J is TRBJ2-3 and V is TRBV7-2, with TRBD2 matching 12 bases. Trimming removed 4 bases from V and 4 bases from J; junction bases left unmatched: 3. CDR1 is SGHTA and CDR2 is FQGNSA in the germline V gene. The CDR3 totals 15 residues. CDR3 nucleotide sequence: TGTGCCAGCAGCTCCGGGACTAGCGGGTCAGATACGCAGTATTTT. It specifies CASSSGTSGSDTQYF.

The chain uses TRBV7-3 and TRBJ1-1; D call uncertain. Trimming left V 5 bases short and J 4 bases short, with 11 bases between. The germline CDR1 and CDR2 sequences are SGHTA and FQGTGA. This CDR3 has 13 amino acids. The CDR3 here is CASSLGPATEAFF. The CDR3 DNA reads as TGTGCCAGCAGCCTCGGACCGGCCACTGAAGCTTTCTTT.

The rearrangement links TRBV9 to TRBJ2-3; 9 positions match TRBD2. This CDR3 contains 16 residues. Germline CDR1 SGDLS, CDR2 YYNGEE. J gave up 0 bases and V 3 bases, and 5 bases lay outside the gene matches. The CDR3, as DNA: TGTGCCAGCAGCGCGTCAAGCGGGGGGAGCACAGATACGCAGTATTTT. Translating it yields CASSASSGGSTDTQYF.